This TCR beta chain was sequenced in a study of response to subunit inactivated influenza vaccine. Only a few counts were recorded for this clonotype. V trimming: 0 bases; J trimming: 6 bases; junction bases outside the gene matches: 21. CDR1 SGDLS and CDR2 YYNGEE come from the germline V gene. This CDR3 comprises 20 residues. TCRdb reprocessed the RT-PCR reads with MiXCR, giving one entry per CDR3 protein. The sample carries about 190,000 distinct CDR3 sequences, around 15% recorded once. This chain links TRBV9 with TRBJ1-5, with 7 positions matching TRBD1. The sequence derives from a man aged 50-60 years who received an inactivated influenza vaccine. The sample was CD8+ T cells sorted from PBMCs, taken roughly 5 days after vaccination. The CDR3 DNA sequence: TGTGCCAGCAGCGTAGATCTTTCGGGAGGGGGCAAGATTTTTGGTCAGCCCCAGCATTTT. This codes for CASSVDLSGGGKIFGQPQHF. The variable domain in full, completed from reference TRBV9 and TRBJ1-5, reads DSGVTQTPKHLITATGQRVTLRCSPRSGDLSVYWYQQSLDQGLQFLIQYYNGEERAKGNILERFSAQQFPDLHSELNLSSLELGDSALYFCASSVDLSGGGKIFGQPQHFGDGTRLSIL.